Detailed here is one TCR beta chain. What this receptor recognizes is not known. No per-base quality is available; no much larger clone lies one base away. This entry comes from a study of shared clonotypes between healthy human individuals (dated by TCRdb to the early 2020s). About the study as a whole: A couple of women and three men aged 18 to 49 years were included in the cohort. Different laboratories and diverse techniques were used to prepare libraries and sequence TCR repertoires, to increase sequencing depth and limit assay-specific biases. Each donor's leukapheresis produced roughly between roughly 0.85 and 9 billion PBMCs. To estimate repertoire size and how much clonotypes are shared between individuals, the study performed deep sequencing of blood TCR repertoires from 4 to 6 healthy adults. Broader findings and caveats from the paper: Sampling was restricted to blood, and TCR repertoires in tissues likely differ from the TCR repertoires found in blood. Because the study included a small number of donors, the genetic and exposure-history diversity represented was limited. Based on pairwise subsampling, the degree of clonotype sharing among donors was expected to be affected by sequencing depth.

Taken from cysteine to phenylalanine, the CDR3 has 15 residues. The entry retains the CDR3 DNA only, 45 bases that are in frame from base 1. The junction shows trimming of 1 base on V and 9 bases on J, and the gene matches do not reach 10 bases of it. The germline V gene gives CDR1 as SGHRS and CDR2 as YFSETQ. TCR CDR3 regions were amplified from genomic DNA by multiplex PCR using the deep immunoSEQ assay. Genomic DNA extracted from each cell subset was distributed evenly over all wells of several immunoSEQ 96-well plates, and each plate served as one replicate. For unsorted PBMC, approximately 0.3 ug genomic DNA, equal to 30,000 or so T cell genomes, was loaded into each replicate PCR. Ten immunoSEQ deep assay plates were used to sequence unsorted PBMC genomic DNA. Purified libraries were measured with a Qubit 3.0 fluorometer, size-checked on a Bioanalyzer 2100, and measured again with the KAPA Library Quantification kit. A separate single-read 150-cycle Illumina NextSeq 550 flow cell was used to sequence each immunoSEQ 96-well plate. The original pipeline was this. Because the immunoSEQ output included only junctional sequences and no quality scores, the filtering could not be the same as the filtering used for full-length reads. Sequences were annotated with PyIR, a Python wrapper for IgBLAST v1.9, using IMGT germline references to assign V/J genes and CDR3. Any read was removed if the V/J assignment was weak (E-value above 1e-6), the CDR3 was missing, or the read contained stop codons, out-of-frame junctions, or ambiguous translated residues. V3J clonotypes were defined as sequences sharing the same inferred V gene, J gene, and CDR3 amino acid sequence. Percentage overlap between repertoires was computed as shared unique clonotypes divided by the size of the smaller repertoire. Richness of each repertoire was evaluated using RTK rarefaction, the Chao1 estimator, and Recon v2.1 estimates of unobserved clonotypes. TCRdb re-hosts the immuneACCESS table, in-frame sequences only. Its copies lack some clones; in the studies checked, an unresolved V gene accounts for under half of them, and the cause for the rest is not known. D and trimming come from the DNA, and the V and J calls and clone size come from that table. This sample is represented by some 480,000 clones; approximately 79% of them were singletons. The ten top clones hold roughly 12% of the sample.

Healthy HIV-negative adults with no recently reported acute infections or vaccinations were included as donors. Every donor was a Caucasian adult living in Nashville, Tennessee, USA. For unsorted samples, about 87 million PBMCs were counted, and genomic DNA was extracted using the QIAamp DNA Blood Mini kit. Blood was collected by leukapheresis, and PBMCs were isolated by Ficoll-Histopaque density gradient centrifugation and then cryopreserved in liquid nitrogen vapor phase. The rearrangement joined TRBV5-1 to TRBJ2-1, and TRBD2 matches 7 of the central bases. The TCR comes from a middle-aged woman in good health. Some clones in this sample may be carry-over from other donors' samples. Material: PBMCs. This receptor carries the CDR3 CASSLIGGSGTEQFF. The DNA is TGCGCCAGCAGCTTGATAGGCGGGAGTGGCACTGAGCAGTTCTTC.